Sequencing of this T cell receptor (beta chain) was carried out in a study of regulatory dendritic cells for organ transplantation (dated by TCRdb to the late 2010s). In terms of the full investigation: Before and after allostimulation with regulatory or mature dendritic cells, TCRbeta repertoires were sequenced from sorted naive and memory CD4+ and CD8+ T cells. What the research found in general, with its limitations: Among the resting subsets, the most alloreactive TCR clonotypes were found in memory CD8+ T cells. The authors pointed out considerable heterogeneity between individuals in the alloreactive memory CD8+ T cell pool, and only a couple of subjects were sequenced. In both subjects, allostimulation led to expansion of memory CD8+ clones, though the expansion induced by regulatory dendritic cells appeared to be more limited than that induced by mature dendritic cells. Repertoires were highly diverse in naive CD4+ and CD8+ T cells, less diverse in memory cells, and most oligoclonal in memory CD8+ cells.

FACS was used to sort CD4+ or CD8+ cells into naive T cells (CD45RA+) and memory T cells (CD45RO+). Two healthy control subjects provided the T cells used for TCR sequencing. For the mixed lymphocyte reactions, sorted T cell subsets left unstimulated acted as baseline controls. The Qiagen DNeasy Blood & Tissue Kit was used to extract genomic DNA. A multiplexed two-step PCR with Vbeta-specific forward primers and Jbeta-specific reverse primers was used to amplify the TCRbeta CDR3 regions. Through the immunoSEQ service, TCRbeta libraries were sequenced on an Illumina instrument. Processing in the source paper ran as follows. IMGT annotation was used to assign V, D and J genes, and synthetic CDR3 analogues were used to correct counts for multiplex PCR bias. Repertoire clonality was computed in the immunoSEQ Analyzer as one minus normalized Shannon entropy. Whether a clone counted as expanded was decided by Fisher's exact test with Benjamini-Hochberg false discovery rate control and a two-tailed cutoff of P<0.01. TCRdb took this table from immuneACCESS and kept in-frame rearrangements with V and J called. Such tables lack part of the clones; where checked against another copy, unresolved V genes explain under half of the gap, and the rest is unexplained. That table is the source of V, J and clone size, and D and trimming were worked out from the DNA. This sample is represented by about 30,000 clones; roughly 89% of them were singletons. Clones ranked in the top ten supply 0.055% to 0.08% of the sample.

V is cut back by 4 bases and J by 0 bases, with 2 bases in the junction unmatched. Per the germline V gene (reference sequence), WNHNN is the CDR1 and SYGVQD is the CDR2. Counted from cysteine to phenylalanine, this CDR3 has 15 amino acids. The retained sequence is limited to the CDR3, 45 bases, with the frame set at the first base. Turning to this clone: Its target antigen remains unknown. Base qualities are missing; no much larger clone stands one base away.

Sequenced sample: naive CD4+ T cells from blood. Interpreted using the paper, the cell subset or site label stands for: CD45RA+ naive T cells. The chain was built from TRBV10-1 and TRBJ2-1, and 8 junction bases match TRBD2. The sequence was collected from a human donor in good health. The nucleotide sequence reads as follows: TGCGCCAGCAGTGTTACTAGCGGCTCCTACAATGAGCAGTTCTTC. Its translation reads: CASSVTSGSYNEQFF.